The 30 T cell receptor beta chains presented below share a single source sample, sequenced in a study of T cells in localized non-small cell lung cancer. Produced via immunoSEQ multiplex PCR; TCRdb's table is partial and in-frame only. The repertoire holds 10,000 to 15,000 clones, 84% seen once, with 25% to 35% in the top ten. The sequenced sample was peripheral blood, obtained before any cancer treatment. All receptors derive from a male donor at least 60 years old with stage I squamous cell lung carcinoma.

The chain is built from TRBV5-1 and TRBJ2-5, with TRBD1 identical over 8 bases. J gave up 4 bases and V 4 bases, and 6 bases lay outside the gene matches. Per germline, CDR1 SGHRS and CDR2 YFSETQ. The CDR3 spans 14 residues. CDR3 protein: CASSTTGEAETQYF. CDR3 in DNA: TGCGCCAGCAGCACGACAGGGGAAGCAGAGACCCAGTACTTC.

This chain joins TRBV6-1 and TRBJ2-2; D may be TRBD1 (6 bases). This CDR3 is built from 16 residues. Trimming took off 1 base at V and 0 bases at J, with 9 bases between the two ends. Per the germline V gene, CDR1 is MNHNS and CDR2 is SASEGT. CDR3 loop: CASSEVAGANTGELFF. CDR3 coding DNA: TGTGCCAGCAGTGAAGTTGCAGGGGCGAACACCGGGGAGCTGTTTTTT.

This clone was picked up one time. The chain employs TRBV5-4 and TRBJ2-1; 13 bases are a match to TRBD2. The CDR3 covers 15 residues. V lost 4 bases and J lost 6; bases outside the gene matches: 4. Germline V gene sequence: CDR1 SGHNT, CDR2 YYREEE (reference sequence). CDR3 sequence: CASSKTSGRGNEQFF. CDR3 nucleotide sequence: TGTGCCAGCAGCAAAACTAGCGGGAGGGGCAATGAGCAGTTCTTC.

DNA for the CDR3: TGTGCCAGCAGCTTAACCAGGGCGGAGACCCAGTACTTC. This sequence encodes CASSLTRAETQYF. The rearrangement joins TRBV7-9 to TRBJ2-5; D might be TRBD1 (5 bases). The CDR3 loop spans 13 amino acids. V lost 2 bases to trimming and J lost 5 bases, with 9 bases between them. Germline V gene sequence: CDR1 SEHNR, CDR2 FQNEAQ (reference sequence).

The J gene is TRBJ1-3, the V gene TRBV5-1; D uncertain. Between the trimmed V and J ends, which lost 0 bases and 0 bases, there was a span of 7 bases. CDR3 length: 15 amino acids. Germline V gene lookup returns CDR1 SGHRS and CDR2 YFSETQ. CDR3 nucleotides: TGCGCCAGCAGCTTGGACAGTGGCTCTGGAAACACCATATATTTT. Encoded protein: CASSLDSGSGNTIYF. Supplemented by reference TRBV5-1 and TRBJ1-3, the full variable domain reads KAGVTQTPRYLIKTRGQQVTLSCSPISGHRSVSWYQQTPGQGLQFLFEYFSETQRNKGNFPGRFSGRQFSNSRSEMNVSTLELGDSALYLCASSLDSGSGNTIYFGEGSWLTVV.

Comments on this clone: The sample holds other DNA sequences that translate to the same CDR3. The rearrangement uses TRBV6-1 and TRBJ2-7, with TRBD1 matching 9 bases. V dropped 8 bases and J dropped 2; count of bases not matched to a gene: 7. Germline V gene data show CDR1 as MNHNS and CDR2 as SASEGT. CDR3 size: 14 residues. CDR3: CASRAGTGPYEQYF. CDR3 DNA sequence: TGTGCCAGCCGGGCCGGGACAGGGCCCTACGAGCAGTACTTC.

The chain recombines TRBV28 with TRBJ2-1; the D gene is possibly TRBD1 (6 bases). Trimming removed 11 bases from V and 5 bases from J, with 10 bases in between. Germline CDR1 and CDR2: MDHEN and SYDVKM. The CDR3 contains 11 residues. The CDR3 DNA follows: TGTGCCGGGGGCAGGAACAATGAGCAGTTCTTC. It translates to CAGGRNNEQFF.

The genes are TRBV7-8 and TRBJ2-1; D is uncertain. Per germline, CDR1 SGHVS and CDR2 FQNEAQ. Trimming took 3 bases from V and 2 from J, leaving 8 bases between them. CDR3 length equals 14 residues. CDR3 amino acids: CASSLIGTYNEQFF. CDR3 nucleotides: TGTGCCAGCAGCTTGATAGGAACCTACAATGAGCAGTTCTTC.

The chain joins TRBV29-1 to TRBJ1-2; TRBD1 is a possible D gene (6 bases). The CDR3 consists of 12 residues. The V and J ends lost 6 bases and 2 bases respectively, with 10 bases between them. Germline CDR1 and CDR2: SQVTM and ANQGSEA. In nucleotides, the CDR3 is TGCAGCGTAGTGGACAGAAACTATGGCTACACCTTC. This sequence encodes CSVVDRNYGYTF.

This clone has a single count. The chain combines TRBV4-1 with TRBJ1-2; D call uncertain. The V end lost 1 base, the J end lost 0 bases, and 9 bases lay between the germline ends. This CDR3 is built from 15 residues. CDR1 and CDR2 from the germline V gene are MGHRA and YSYEKL. The DNA of the CDR3 is TGCGCCAGCAGCCAAGTTGAGAATGCTAACTATGGCTACACCTTC. Protein: CASSQVENANYGYTF.

The chain recombines TRBV2 with TRBJ1-5; TRBD1 matches at 7 bases. Germline assignment: CDR1 SNHLY and CDR2 FYNNEI. The CDR3 totals 14 residues. V gave up 8 bases and J gave up 8 bases; unmatched junction bases: 12. As DNA, the CDR3 is TGTGCCAGCCGACCCTTAAGGGGGCTAGAGCCCCAGCATTTT. Translation gives CASRPLRGLEPQHF.

The chain's CDR3 is CASSSTRTDKNTEAFF. The CDR3 DNA follows: TGTGCCAGCAGCTCGACCCGGACAGACAAAAACACTGAAGCTTTCTTT. This chain connects TRBV7-9 to TRBJ1-1; tentative D call: TRBD1 (6 bases). The V gene's germline CDR1 is SEHNR and CDR2 FQNEAQ (reference sequence). V shed 4 bases and J shed 2 bases, with 17 bases lying between them. The CDR3 is 16 amino acids.

V is TRBV2 and J is TRBJ1-1; D perhaps matches TRBD1 (6 bases). This CDR3 contains 13 residues. Germline CDR1 and CDR2: SNHLY and FYNNEI. The V end lost 4 bases, the J end lost 7 bases, and 13 bases lay between the germline ends. The CDR3 here is CASSARTVVEAFF. In DNA, the CDR3 is TGTGCCAGCAGTGCTAGGACAGTAGTTGAAGCTTTCTTT.

This chain joins TRBV5-4 and TRBJ1-2, with 7 bases that match TRBD1. In germline, CDR1 is SGHNT, CDR2 YYREEE (reference sequence). J lost 7 bases, V lost 5 bases, and 14 bases had no gene match. This CDR3 is 15 amino acids long. The CDR3 bases are TGTGCCAGCAGAGCTCAAGGACAGGAAGGGAGTGGCTACACCTTC. Its protein is CASRAQGQEGSGYTF.

The J gene is TRBJ1-3, the V gene TRBV13, with D hard to call. Trimming stripped 3 bases from V and 8 bases from J, with 5 bases between. The CDR3 has 11 residues. The germline V gene has CDR1 PRHDT and CDR2 FYEKMQ (reference sequence). The CDR3 loop is CASSLDDTIYF. CDR3 DNA: TGTGCCAGCAGCTTGGATGACACCATATATTTT.

The chain uses TRBV6-5 and TRBJ2-1; 9 positions agree with TRBD2. V gave up 0 bases and J gave up 8 bases; unmatched junction bases: 5. CDR3 length: 15 residues. Germline CDR1 and CDR2: MNHEY and SVGAGI. The CDR3 protein is CASSYSSGRSDEQFF. DNA of the CDR3: TGTGCCAGCAGTTACTCTAGCGGGAGAAGCGATGAGCAGTTCTTC.

The chain has TRBV30 and TRBJ1-5, with 7 bases identical to TRBD1. Germline CDR1 GTSNPN, CDR2 SVGIG (reference sequence). The CDR3 totals 13 residues. V was pared by 5 bases and J by 4 bases, with 5 bases of the junction left unmatched. The CDR3 sequence: CAWGRDSNQPQHF. The CDR3 bases are TGTGCCTGGGGACGGGACAGTAATCAGCCCCAGCATTTT.

V is TRBV7-2 and J is TRBJ1-4, with unresolved D. V shed 4 bases and J shed 1 base, with 13 bases lying between them. CDR1 SGHTA and CDR2 FQGNSA come from the germline V gene. The CDR3 contains 16 residues. CDR3 DNA: TGTGCCAGCAGCTCCGGAGCGTCCCTAACTAATGAAAAACTGTTTTTT. Amino acids: CASSSGASLTNEKLFF.

This rearrangement joins TRBV7-2 to TRBJ2-7; 12 nucleotides agree with TRBD2. J was trimmed by 1 base and V by 5 bases; bases with no gene match: 3. CDR3 length: 15 amino acids. Germline values: CDR1 SGHTA, CDR2 FQGNSA. CDR3 protein: CASSPTSGGSYEQYF. DNA of the CDR3: TGTGCCAGCAGCCCGACTAGCGGGGGATCCTACGAGCAGTACTTC.

This clone was detected once. This rearrangement joins TRBV19 to TRBJ1-4; D not resolved. Between the trimmed V and J ends, which lost 6 bases and 5 bases, there was a span of 13 bases. Germline V CDR1 and CDR2: LNHDA, SQIVND (reference sequence). The CDR3 runs 14 residues. The CDR3 is CASSVGSGNEKLFF. CDR3 coding DNA: TGTGCCAGTAGCGTGGGGTCGGGGAATGAAAAACTGTTTTTT.

This clone occurred once. The gene calls are TRBV5-1 and TRBJ2-5, with 7 positions matching TRBD2. After removal of 1 base from V and 3 bases from J, the junction contained 3 bases not matched to a gene. CDR3 length: 14 amino acids. From germline, CDR1 is SGHRS and CDR2 YFSETQ. CDR3 nucleotide sequence: TGCGCCAGCAGCTTGACTAGCGCCAAAGAGACCCAGTACTTC. Translated: CASSLTSAKETQYF.

This chain joins TRBV5-7 and TRBJ1-1; D unclear. TRBV5-7 is an ORF for which the function is uncertain. CDR3 length equals 17 residues. Between the trimmed V and J ends, which lost 3 bases and 2 bases, there was a span of 20 bases. CDR3 protein: CASSCRTAQVYNTEAFF. CDR3 coding DNA: TGTGCCAGCAGCTGTAGGACCGCACAAGTTTACAACACTGAAGCTTTCTTT.

For the CDR3, the DNA is TGTGCCAGCAGCCAACTAGACTCGCTCACAGATACGCAGTATTTT. Encoded protein: CASSQLDSLTDTQYF. V gene TRBV4-2 combines with J gene TRBJ2-3; D remains unclear. Germline-derived CDR1 and CDR2 are LGHNA and YNFKEQ. Trimming pared 2 bases from V and 2 bases from J, leaving 11 bases between. CDR3 length: 15 residues.

This clone came up a few times. This chain connects TRBV6-1 to TRBJ2-1; 9 bases are shared with TRBD2. V trimming: 6 bases; J trimming: 6 bases; junction bases outside the gene matches: 6. This CDR3 is built from 14 residues. The germline V gene has CDR1 MNHNS and CDR2 SASEGT. CDR3 in amino acids: CASSFSTSGNEQFF. For the CDR3, the DNA is TGTGCCAGCAGCTTCTCGACTAGCGGCAATGAGCAGTTCTTC.

The rearrangement joins TRBV5-1 to TRBJ2-7; perhaps TRBD1 as D (6 bases). The CDR3 consists of 14 residues. Germline values: CDR1 SGHRS, CDR2 YFSETQ. V dropped 5 bases and J dropped 3 bases, with 15 bases sitting between them. The CDR3, as DNA: TGCGCCAGCAGGCCTACCGGGACAATCTACGAGCAGTACTTC. Amino acid sequence: CASRPTGTIYEQYF. Full variable domain (missing parts from reference TRBV5-1 and TRBJ2-7): KAGVTQTPRYLIKTRGQQVTLSCSPISGHRSVSWYQQTPGQGLQFLFEYFSETQRNKGNFPGRFSGRQFSNSRSEMNVSTLELGDSALYLCASRPTGTIYEQYFGPGTRLTVT.

The chain employs TRBV23-1 and TRBJ2-5, with D perhaps TRBD2 (6 bases). TRBV23-1 is an open reading frame whose function is uncertain. The V gene lost 11 bases and the J gene lost 5 bases, with 21 bases spanning the gap. The CDR3 is 14 amino acids. This chain's CDR3 is CAVRTEGGLETQYF. CDR3 nucleotides: TGCGCCGTCAGGACGGAGGGAGGCCTTGAGACCCAGTACTTC.

The sample holds a few counts of this clone. The chain couples TRBV5-1 to TRBJ2-1; 11 bases fit TRBD2. J gave up 0 bases and V 4 bases, and 3 bases lay outside the gene matches. The CDR3 consists of 16 residues. CDR1 is SGHRS, CDR2 YFSETQ, per germline. The CDR3, as DNA: TGCGCCAGCAGCATTACTAGCGGGAGCTCCTACAATGAGCAGTTCTTC. Encoded protein: CASSITSGSSYNEQFF.

V and J are TRBV2 and TRBJ2-1, with a possible D match to TRBD1 (5 bases). The CDR3 consists of 13 residues. Germline loops: CDR1 SNHLY, CDR2 FYNNEI. DNA of the CDR3: TGTGCTGGGAAGGGGCAGCCCTACAATGAGCAGTTCTTC. It codes for CAGKGQPYNEQFF.

The chain uses TRBV11-2 and TRBJ2-1, with TRBD2 as a possible D gene (6 bases). Per germline, CDR1 SGHAT and CDR2 FQNNGV. The CDR3 consists of 12 residues. V was clipped by 5 bases and J by 13 bases, with 15 bases between them. The CDR3: CASSQGSGRQFF. In nucleotides, the CDR3 is TGTGCCAGCAGCCAAGGAAGCGGGCGACAGTTCTTC.

This rearrangement joins TRBV19 to TRBJ1-4; TRBD1 matches 10 bases. CDR3 length: 13 amino acids. Unmatched junction bases numbered 6, after V lost 7 bases and J lost 10 bases. Germline V CDR1 and CDR2: LNHDA, SQIVND (reference sequence). The CDR3 reads CASTGQGIGKLFF. In DNA form, the CDR3 reads TGTGCCAGTACGGGACAGGGGATTGGAAAACTGTTTTTT.